A few counts support the clone carrying this TCR beta chain. Its specificity is not known. Study-wide findings and caveats: Larger-cohort validation covered only one TCR beta V-J rearrangement. Tumor memory CD4+ T cell TCR gene usage clustered with blood and lymph node memory CD4+ cells and lymph node naive CD4+ cells. Tumor-infiltrating Treg TCR alpha and beta sequences overlapped most with tumor naive CD4+ T cells, then blood naive.

Full-length variable regions came from constant-region reverse primers plus semi-nested Nested Universal Primer A PCR. TCRdb re-called the 5' RACE reads through MiXCR, storing one row per CDR3 protein. The repertoire includes some 12,000 distinct CDR3 sequences, about half of them detected once, and 12% sits in the top ten. The CDR3 contains 12 residues. CDR1 and CDR2 from the germline V gene are SEHNR and FQNEAQ (reference sequence). V dropped 8 bases and J dropped 7 bases, with 14 bases sitting between them. This TCR came from a female donor with breast cancer. The source material was tumor-infiltrating naive CD4+ T cells sorted from the breast tumor. Subset specified: naive CD4+ T cells, CD4+CD45RA+CD25-. The rearrangement uses TRBV7-9 and TRBJ1-2, with D perhaps TRBD1 (5 bases). DNA of the CDR3: TGTGCCAGCGGCCTCAGGGATTCTGGCTACACCTTC. It specifies CASGLRDSGYTF.